Following are 18 T cell receptor beta chains from one sample sequenced in a study of cytomegalovirus exposure and HLA in healthy donors. The PCR made use of 60 Vbeta and 13 Jbeta primers. Sequenced by immunoSEQ multiplex PCR; TCRdb stores in-frame clones only, minus some. This table holds 130,000 to 150,000 clones, roughly two thirds found once. Specimen: PBMCs. All receptors derive from a human donor in good health.

J is TRBJ1-2 and V is TRBV7-9; 7 positions agree with TRBD1. Germline V gene sequence: CDR1 SEHNR, CDR2 FQNEAQ (reference sequence). The CDR3 runs 14 residues. The ends lost 5 bases at V and 4 bases at J; junction bases unmatched: 7. The CDR3 spells CASSPGQRFYGYTF. Here the CDR3 DNA reads TGTGCCAGCAGCCCGGGACAGCGGTTCTATGGCTACACCTTC.

This clone was seen a handful of times. The V gene is TRBV12-5, the J gene TRBJ2-5; TRBD1 matches 11 bases. With V trimmed by 5 bases and J by 5 bases, 4 bases remained unmatched. From germline, CDR1 is LGHNT and CDR2 FRNRAP. This CDR3 has 14 residues. The CDR3 region is CASGMGQGVETQYF. The CDR3, as DNA: TGTGCTAGTGGTATGGGACAGGGGGTGGAGACCCAGTACTTC. Supplemented by reference TRBV12-5 and TRBJ2-5, the full variable domain reads DARVTQTPRHKVTEMGQEVTMRCQPILGHNTVFWYRQTMMQGLELLAYFRNRAPLDDSGMPKDRFSAEMPDATLATLKIQPSEPRDSAVYFCASGMGQGVETQYFGPGTRLLVL.

The rearrangement uses TRBV5-1 and TRBJ2-7; a weak D match, TRBD1 (6 bases). This CDR3 has 14 residues. Germline assignment: CDR1 SGHRS and CDR2 YFSETQ. Trimming stripped 7 bases from V and 2 bases from J, with 16 bases between. CDR3 in amino acids: CASGRDTGAYEQYF. The DNA for the CDR3 is TGCGCCAGCGGTAGGGACACTGGGGCCTACGAGCAGTACTTC.

This clone was seen a few times. The chain links TRBV9 to TRBJ2-1; 14 bases line up with TRBD2. The germline gives CDR1 SGDLS, CDR2 YYNGEE. V was clipped by 4 bases and J by 0 bases; unmatched bases: 12. The length of the CDR3 is 20 residues. The CDR3 bases are TGTGCCAGCAGCACAGATCCCGGGACTAGCGGGAGTTACTCCTACAATGAGCAGTTCTTC. This translates into CASSTDPGTSGSYSYNEQFF. The entire variable domain, with the rest obtained from reference TRBV9 and TRBJ2-1, is as follows: DSGVTQTPKHLITATGQRVTLRCSPRSGDLSVYWYQQSLDQGLQFLIQYYNGEERAKGNILERFSAQQFPDLHSELNLSSLELGDSALYFCASSTDPGTSGSYSYNEQFFGPGTRLTVL.

The V call is TRBV5-1, the J call TRBJ1-1; D is undetermined. The CDR3 is made up of 15 amino acids. V was pared by 0 bases and J by 0 bases, with 9 bases between. Germline V lookup: CDR1 SGHRS, CDR2 YFSETQ. The CDR3 nucleotides are TGCGCCAGCAGCTTGGAGTTCGGGATGAACACTGAAGCTTTCTTT. It is translated as CASSLEFGMNTEAFF.

This chain joins TRBV9 and TRBJ1-3; D is unresolved. V dropped 0 bases and J dropped 0 bases, with 7 bases sitting between them. The CDR3 has 15 amino acids. Germline CDR1 reads SGDLS; CDR2 reads YYNGEE. This CDR3 is CASSVVGSSGNTIYF. CDR3 DNA sequence: TGTGCCAGCAGCGTAGTGGGCAGCTCTGGAAACACCATATATTTT.

V gene TRBV5-1 combines with J gene TRBJ1-2; TRBD1 matches at 8 bases. V gave up 4 bases and J gave up 5 bases; unmatched junction bases: 10. CDR1 SGHRS and CDR2 YFSETQ come from the germline V gene. CDR3 length: 15 residues. The CDR3 sequence is CASSVDRAVYYGYTF. The CDR3 coding sequence is TGCGCCAGCAGCGTGGACAGGGCGGTTTATTATGGCTACACCTTC. The whole variable domain, filled in from reference TRBV5-1 and TRBJ1-2, reads KAGVTQTPRYLIKTRGQQVTLSCSPISGHRSVSWYQQTPGQGLQFLFEYFSETQRNKGNFPGRFSGRQFSNSRSEMNVSTLELGDSALYLCASSVDRAVYYGYTFGSGTRLTVV.

The CDR3 loop is CATLGPGDTGELFF. CDR3 DNA sequence: TGTGCCACCCTGGGCCCGGGGGACACCGGGGAGCTGTTTTTT. The chain recombines TRBV6-5 with TRBJ2-2; tentatively, D is TRBD2 (6 bases). This CDR3 has 14 residues. The V gene's germline CDR1 is MNHEY and CDR2 SVGAGI. Trimming cost V 10 bases and J 3 bases, with 15 bases left between them.

V and J are TRBV28 and TRBJ2-2; tentative D call: TRBD1 (6 bases). The CDR3 has 15 amino acids. V was cut by 4 bases and J by 2 bases, with 11 bases left in between. Germline V gene lookup returns CDR1 MDHEN and CDR2 SYDVKM. This chain's CDR3 is CASSSPGHNTGELFF. DNA for the CDR3: TGTGCCAGCAGTTCTCCGGGACACAACACCGGGGAGCTGTTTTTT.

The rearrangement joins TRBV6-6 to TRBJ2-2, with 7 positions matching TRBD1. This CDR3 comprises 16 residues. V trimming: 1 base; J trimming: 1 base; junction bases outside the gene matches: 3. Germline CDR1 and CDR2: MNHNY and SVGAGI (reference sequence). CDR3 bases: TGTGCCAGCAGTTACTTTGGGACAGAGAACACCGGGGAGCTGTTTTTT. Residues: CASSYFGTENTGELFF.

On this clone itself: Relative to the germline gene, one junction end is altered; a read error may explain this. The rearrangement uses TRBV7-7 and TRBJ1-4; no clear D gene. The CDR3 spans 14 residues. CDR1 is SSHAT and CDR2 is FNYEAQ in the germline V gene (reference sequence). CDR3 coding DNA: TGTGCTAGCAGCCCGGGGTCCCGGGGTGAAAAACTGTTTTTT. It translates to CASSPGSRGEKLFF.

This chain uses TRBV6-5 with TRBJ2-3, with D unclear. There are 11 residues in the CDR3. Per the germline V gene, CDR1 is MNHEY and CDR2 is SVGAGI. V lost 6 bases to trimming and J lost 4 bases, with 5 bases between them. The CDR3 loop is CASRAADTQYF. The CDR3 coding sequence is TGTGCCAGCAGGGCCGCAGATACGCAGTATTTT.

The chain recombines TRBV7-3 with TRBJ2-7; TRBD2 matches 10 bases. Germline V lookup: CDR1 SGHTA, CDR2 FQGTGA. The CDR3 spans 19 residues. V dropped 5 bases and J dropped 3; count of bases not matched to a gene: 19. The CDR3 spells CASSRRLGESLAGVYEQYF. CDR3 DNA: TGTGCCAGCAGCCGACGATTAGGGGAAAGCCTAGCGGGAGTCTACGAGCAGTACTTC.

In its sample, this clone was seen once. The chain has TRBV28 and TRBJ1-5; the match to TRBD1 covers 7 bases. Unmatched junction bases numbered 4, after V lost 4 bases and J lost 7 bases. The germline V gene encodes CDR1 MDHEN and CDR2 SYDVKM. The CDR3 is 13 amino acids. The CDR3 DNA sequence: TGTGCCAGCAGTTCAGGGACAGTACAGCCCCAGCATTTT. Translated, it gives CASSSGTVQPQHF.

The J gene is TRBJ1-2, the V gene TRBV6-4, with no clear D. V shed 2 bases and J shed 7 bases, with 17 bases lying between them. The CDR3 is 15 amino acids. Germline V CDR1 and CDR2: MRHNA, SNTAGT. DNA for the CDR3: TGTGCCAGCAGTGACCCTTTCCGGGGTATGGTTGGCTACACCTTC. Its protein is CASSDPFRGMVGYTF.

This clone was seen a few times. The chain joins TRBV13 to TRBJ1-5; D might be TRBD1 (6 bases). Between the trimmed V and J ends, which lost 2 bases and 6 bases, there was a span of 20 bases. CDR3 length: 17 residues. Looked up from germline, CDR1 is PRHDT and CDR2 is FYEKMQ (reference sequence). The DNA of the CDR3 is TGTGCCAGCAGCTTAAGGTCAAACAGGGATGTAGCTCAGCCCCAGCATTTT. Translating gives CASSLRSNRDVAQPQHF. Filled out from reference TRBV13 and TRBJ1-5, the complete variable domain reads AAGVIQSPRHLIKEKRETATLKCYPIPRHDTVYWYQQGPGQDPQFLISFYEKMQSDKGSIPDRFSAQQFSDYHSELNMSSLELGDSALYFCASSLRSNRDVAQPQHFGDGTRLSIL.

The chain uses TRBV5-1 and TRBJ1-5; 9 bases are shared with TRBD1. V shed 0 bases and J 7 bases; nucleotides not matched to a gene: 8. The CDR3 has 16 residues. Germline loops: CDR1 SGHRS, CDR2 YFSETQ. Here the CDR3 reads CASSLAPTGGEQPQHF. CDR3 nucleotide sequence: TGCGCCAGCAGCTTGGCACCTACAGGGGGCGAACAGCCCCAGCATTTT.

This clone was seen more than once but under ten times. The chain combines TRBV2 with TRBJ2-5; D not resolved. V was shortened by 5 bases and J by 4 bases, with 8 bases between the two germline ends. CDR1 is SNHLY and CDR2 is FYNNEI in the germline V gene. The CDR3 loop spans 12 amino acids. CDR3 sequence reads: CASSYRRETQYF. The CDR3 nucleotides read TGTGCCAGCAGTTACAGACGAGAGACCCAGTACTTC.